The clone carrying this TCR beta chain was found once. Its antigen is as yet unknown. Peripheral blood CD8+ and CD4+ T cells were profiled by TCR beta sequencing. TEMRA cells were FACS-enriched, with CD8+ and CD4+ T cells isolated negatively. This record comes from a study of CD8 T cells in Susac syndrome. Study-wide findings and caveats: The study conceded that its TCR sequencing and HLA analysis involved relatively few individuals.

Random hexamers were used to reverse transcribe the RNA input (roughly 0.5 to 1 ug). The CDR3 of TCR beta was amplified by immunoSEQ multiplex PCR across 54 Vbeta and 13 Jbeta. TCRdb called the immunoSEQ multiplex PCR reads again in MiXCR, with one record for every CDR3 protein. Of more than 150,000 distinct CDR3 sequences listed, 95% to 96% are singletons. The sequencing sample was made of CD8+ T cells from PBMCs. The receptor was isolated from a human donor with multiple sclerosis.

CDR3 residues: CASSLEADSTDTQYF. The CDR3 DNA follows: TGCGCCAGCAGCTTGGAAGCGGATAGCACAGATACGCAGTATTTT. The chain links TRBV5-1 to TRBJ2-3, with D possibly TRBD2 on 5 matching bases. CDR3 length equals 15 residues. V gave up 0 bases and J gave up 0 bases, with 8 bases separating them. The germline CDR1 and CDR2 sequences are SGHRS and YFSETQ.